Each of the 18 T cell receptor beta chains below was sequenced from the same sample in a study of cytomegalovirus exposure and HLA in healthy donors. A multiplex PCR was run with 60 Vbeta primers and 13 Jbeta primers. Generated by immunoSEQ multiplex PCR, the TCRdb table keeps only in-frame clones and is missing some. The table lists approximately 130,000 clones, around 80% of them singletons. The sequenced material came from PBMCs. The receptor set was obtained from a woman between 40 and 55 years old in good health and CMV-seronegative.

J is TRBJ1-2 and V is TRBV2; D gene ambiguous. The germline V and J ends were trimmed by 2 bases and 0 bases, with 7 bases remaining between them. Germline V CDR1 and CDR2: SNHLY, FYNNEI. The CDR3 contains 14 residues. The CDR3 sequence is CASSEIDTNYGYTF. In DNA form, the CDR3 reads TGTGCCAGCAGTGAAATAGATACTAACTATGGCTACACCTTC.

The chain has TRBV5-1 and TRBJ1-3, with D hard to call. Germline CDR1 is SGHRS and CDR2 is YFSETQ. The CDR3 sequence is 15 residues long. The V end lost 4 bases, the J end lost 0 bases, and 11 bases lay between the germline ends. CDR3 region: CASSPRGFSGNTIYF. The CDR3 bases are TGCGCCAGCAGCCCCCGGGGATTCTCTGGAAACACCATATATTTT.

The genes are TRBV5-4 and TRBJ1-2; D may be TRBD1 (5 bases). In germline, CDR1 is SGHNT, CDR2 YYREEE (reference sequence). The V and J ends lost 2 bases and 2 bases respectively, with 7 bases between them. The CDR3 has 13 amino acids. The CDR3 region is CASSFTGNYGYTF. The CDR3 nucleotides are TGTGCCAGCAGCTTTACAGGAAACTATGGCTACACCTTC.

Note on this clone: The sample holds other DNA sequences that translate to the same CDR3. CDR3 nucleotide sequence: TGTGCCAGCAGCGTAGACCGGGGGAGGGAGACCCAGTACTTC. Translated, it gives CASSVDRGRETQYF. The chain joins TRBV9 to TRBJ2-5, with D perhaps TRBD2 (6 bases). CDR3 length: 14 amino acids. Germline values: CDR1 SGDLS, CDR2 YYNGEE. V was clipped by 0 bases and J by 5 bases, with 11 bases between them.

The J gene is TRBJ2-7, the V gene TRBV9; the D gene is possibly TRBD2 (5 bases). V lost 3 bases, J lost 6 bases, and 13 bases lay in between. The length of the CDR3 is 13 residues. The germline CDR1 and CDR2 sequences are SGDLS and YYNGEE. CDR3 protein: CASSETWSGEQYF. CDR3 sequence (DNA): TGTGCCAGCAGCGAGACCTGGAGCGGCGAGCAGTACTTC.

The J gene is TRBJ1-5, the V gene TRBV19, with D perhaps matching TRBD1 (6 bases). The CDR3 runs 16 residues. Per germline, CDR1 LNHDA and CDR2 SQIVND (reference sequence). V lost 5 bases and J 4 bases, leaving 18 bases between the germline ends. The CDR3 DNA reads TGTGCCAGTAGTGGCTCACAGGGAGTGCGGAATCAGCCCCAGCATTTT. Its translation: CASSGSQGVRNQPQHF.

The CDR3 bases are TGTGCCAGTAGTACCCGAGGATCAACAGATACGCAGTATTTT. This translates into CASSTRGSTDTQYF. This chain joins TRBV19 and TRBJ2-3; D ambiguous. The CDR3 is 14 residues long. CDR1 and CDR2 (germline): LNHDA, SQIVND (reference sequence). V lost 4 bases and J lost 3, with 11 bases in between.

The gene calls are TRBV29-1 and TRBJ2-3; 12 bases agree with TRBD2. CDR1 and CDR2 (germline): SQVTM, ANQGSEA. CDR3 size: 18 residues. The J segment lost 4 bases and the V segment lost 3 bases, leaving 14 bases of the junction unmatched. The CDR3 spells CSVEGLAGGDIPPDTQYF. The CDR3 nucleotides read TGCAGCGTTGAGGGGCTAGCGGGGGGGGACATTCCTCCAGATACGCAGTATTTT.

Comments on this clone: Germline and junction disagree at one end, which may indicate a read error. The chain recombines TRBV11-2 with TRBJ2-2; 8 bases are shared with TRBD2. CDR3 length equals 15 residues. Germline lookup yields CDR1 SGHAT and CDR2 FQNNGV. CDR3: CASTLAGTYTGELFF. The CDR3 DNA reads as TGTGCCAGCACCTTAGCGGGAACATACACCGGGGAGCTGTTTTTT.

The rearrangement links TRBV19 to TRBJ2-1; 8 nucleotides agree with TRBD1. Trimming removed 4 bases from V and 8 bases from J; junction bases left unmatched: 13. The germline CDR1 and CDR2 sequences are LNHDA and SQIVND (reference sequence). The CDR3 is 16 residues long. CDR3 in DNA: TGTGCCAGTAGTAACGATCGAGACAGGGGTAGGGATGAGCAGTTCTTC. It encodes CASSNDRDRGRDEQFF.

V is TRBV4-2 and J is TRBJ2-5, with TRBD2 identical over 11 bases. The CDR3 length is 18 residues. Germline-derived CDR1 and CDR2 are LGHNA and YNFKEQ. V gave up 5 bases and J gave up 1 base; unmatched junction bases: 12. Here the CDR3 DNA reads TGTGCCAGCAGCAAAAAGGTACTAGCGGGAGCCCCCCAAGAGACCCAGTACTTC. Amino acid sequence: CASSKKVLAGAPQETQYF.

The table lists this clone with a few counts. The chain uses TRBV5-5 and TRBJ1-2, with D uncertain. Looked up from germline, CDR1 is SGHKS and CDR2 is YYEKEE (reference sequence). The CDR3 is made up of 13 amino acids. V lost 3 bases to trimming and J lost 2 bases, with 8 bases between them. CDR3 coding DNA: TGTGCCAGCAGCTACGATCTAAACTATGGCTACACCTTC. Translated, it gives CASSYDLNYGYTF.

The rearrangement links TRBV5-6 to TRBJ2-7, with a tentative D call TRBD1 (5 bases). The CDR3 is made up of 15 amino acids. V shed 0 bases and J shed 5 bases, with 15 bases lying between them. CDR1 is SGHDT and CDR2 is YYEEEE in the germline V gene. CDR3 protein: CASSLEVGVEHEQYF. The CDR3 nucleotides read TGTGCCAGCAGCTTGGAGGTAGGGGTGGAACACGAGCAGTACTTC. Full variable domain (remainder filled in from reference TRBV5-6 and TRBJ2-7): DAGVTQSPTHLIKTRGQQVTLRCSPKSGHDTVSWYQQALGQGPQFIFQYYEEEERQRGNFPDRFSGHQFPNYSSELNVNALLLGDSALYLCASSLEVGVEHEQYFGPGTRLTVT.

CDR3 loop: CAISAGAYNEQFF. The CDR3 DNA reads TGTGCCATCAGTGCCGGGGCCTACAATGAGCAGTTCTTC. V gene TRBV10-3 combines with J gene TRBJ2-1, with a tentative D call TRBD2 (5 bases). The CDR3 extends over 13 amino acids. Trimming took off 4 bases at V and 2 bases at J, with 6 bases between the two ends. Per the germline V gene, CDR1 is ENHRY and CDR2 is SYGVKD.

The chain links TRBV6-4 to TRBJ2-1, with 9 bases identical to TRBD2. This CDR3 is 15 amino acids long. Germline-derived CDR1 and CDR2 are MRHNA and SNTAGT. V trimming: 0 bases; J trimming: 5 bases; junction bases outside the gene matches: 2. The DNA of the CDR3 is TGTGCCAGCAGTGACTCACTAGCGGGTAACAATGAGCAGTTCTTC. It encodes CASSDSLAGNNEQFF.

The chain has TRBV5-6 and TRBJ2-7; D is perhaps TRBD1 (5 bases). The CDR3 is 12 residues long. V dropped 2 bases and J dropped 9 bases, with 12 bases sitting between them. Germline V gives CDR1 SGHDT, CDR2 YYEEEE. This CDR3 is CASSLQARGQYF. Written as DNA, the CDR3 is TGTGCCAGCAGCTTACAGGCCCGAGGGCAGTACTTC.

This chain connects TRBV7-8 to TRBJ1-1, with 8 bases lining up with TRBD1. The CDR3 has 14 residues. Germline trimming cut 0 bases from V and 4 bases from J; bases unmatched to any gene: 1. Germline V gene sequence: CDR1 SGHVS, CDR2 FQNEAQ. The DNA of the CDR3 is TGTGCCAGCAGCTTAGCCACAGGGGGCACTGAAGCTTTCTTT. Encoded protein: CASSLATGGTEAFF. Filled out from reference TRBV7-8 and TRBJ1-1, the complete variable domain reads GAGVSQSPRYKVAKRGQDVALRCDPISGHVSLFWYQQALGQGPEFLTYFQNEAQLDKSGLPSDRFFAERPEGSVSTLKIQRTQQEDSAVYLCASSLATGGTEAFFGQGTRLTVV.

This clone was seen just once. V gene TRBV10-3 combines with J gene TRBJ2-3, with 9 bases fitting TRBD2. CDR1 is ENHRY and CDR2 is SYGVKD in the germline V gene. The CDR3 has 15 residues. Losses at the gene ends were 10 bases for V and 3 bases for J; bases not matched to a gene: 11. CDR3 in DNA: TGTGCCACCGTTAGCGGGGGCCCGGGGACAGATACGCAGTATTTT. Translated, it gives CATVSGGPGTDTQYF.